The 14 T cell receptor beta chains presented below share a single source sample, sequenced in a study of identifying expanded T cells in peripheral blood. Some clones are missing from TCRdb's copy, which holds only in-frame ones; the method was immunoSEQ multiplex PCR. The sample lists roughly 81,000 clones; 84% were seen once. The sequenced material came from blood. These receptors were taken from a person aged 18 to 75 in good health.

The V and J genes are TRBV6-6 and TRBJ2-7; 8 nucleotides agree with TRBD1. The J segment lost 0 bases and the V segment lost 5 bases, leaving 6 bases of the junction unmatched. Germline-derived CDR1 and CDR2 are MNHNY and SVGAGI (reference sequence). The CDR3 contains 15 residues. CDR3 nucleotides: TGTGCCAGCAGTGGCCGGGACAGGTCCTCCTACGAGCAGTACTTC. It codes for CASSGRDRSSYEQYF.

This sequence joins TRBV2 and TRBJ1-1; D might be TRBD1 (6 bases). Per the germline V gene, CDR1 is SNHLY and CDR2 is FYNNEI. The CDR3 length is 15 residues. V shed 5 bases and J shed 3 bases, with 16 bases lying between them. DNA for the CDR3: TGTGCCAGCAGTTACCGGACAGTATTGGACACTGAAGCTTTCTTT. Protein product: CASSYRTVLDTEAFF.

This clone has only one observation. The chain recombines TRBV19 with TRBJ1-5; no clear D. The CDR3 loop spans 14 amino acids. V lost 1 base and J 0 bases, leaving 4 bases between the germline ends. Germline V lookup: CDR1 LNHDA, CDR2 SQIVND (reference sequence). Written as DNA, the CDR3 is TGTGCCAGTAGTATAGTTAATAGCAATCAGCCCCAGCATTTT. Translated, it gives CASSIVNSNQPQHF.

CDR3: CASRGAGDTQYF. The CDR3 DNA reads as TGTGCCAGCAGAGGAGCGGGAGATACGCAGTATTTT. The rearrangement uses TRBV6-5 and TRBJ2-3, with D perhaps TRBD2 (6 bases). This CDR3 has 12 residues. The germline V gene has CDR1 MNHEY and CDR2 SVGAGI. V was cut by 6 bases and J by 5 bases, with 9 bases left in between.

J is TRBJ1-3 and V is TRBV5-6; the D is unclear. The CDR3 extends over 12 amino acids. Germline V CDR1 and CDR2: SGHDT, YYEEEE. The V gene lost 4 bases and the J gene lost 3 bases, with 5 bases spanning the gap. CDR3 amino acids: CASSPDGNTIYF. The CDR3 DNA sequence: TGTGCCAGCAGCCCGGATGGAAACACCATATATTTT.

The J gene is TRBJ1-2, the V gene TRBV4-2; no firm D call. The germline V and J ends were trimmed by 4 bases and 0 bases, with 12 bases remaining between them. Germline CDR1 is LGHNA and CDR2 is YNFKEQ. This CDR3 spans 15 amino acids. Here the CDR3 reads CASSPQTSANYGYTF. The DNA for the CDR3 is TGTGCCAGCAGCCCGCAAACGTCGGCTAACTATGGCTACACCTTC.

The chain carries TRBV7-3 and TRBJ1-1, with D perhaps matching TRBD1 (5 bases). Trimming cost V 0 bases and J 4 bases, with 9 bases left between them. Per germline, CDR1 SGHTA and CDR2 FQGTGA. The CDR3 extends over 14 amino acids. The CDR3 loop is CASSLTFGATEAFF. The CDR3 nucleotides are TGTGCCAGCAGCTTAACATTTGGGGCCACTGAAGCTTTCTTT. Filled out from reference TRBV7-3 and TRBJ1-1, the complete variable domain reads GAGVSQTPSNKVTEKGKYVELRCDPISGHTALYWYRQSLGQGPEFLIYFQGTGAADDSGLPNDRFFAVRPEGSVSTLKIQRTERGDSAVYLCASSLTFGATEAFFGQGTRLTVV.

The V and J genes are TRBV19 and TRBJ1-2, with TRBD1 identical over 10 bases. The CDR3 contains 17 residues. Germline CDR1 is LNHDA and CDR2 is SQIVND (reference sequence). V was pared by 5 bases and J by 4 bases, with 13 bases of the junction left unmatched. The CDR3 DNA sequence: TGTGCCAGTAGTCTCTCTGTCGGGACAGGGGACACCTATGGCTACACCTTC. Protein product: CASSLSVGTGDTYGYTF.

The gene calls are TRBV7-3 and TRBJ2-2; D possibly corresponds to TRBD1 (6 bases). The CDR3 has 16 amino acids. Germline V lookup: CDR1 SGHTA, CDR2 FQGTGA. The V and J ends lost 1 base and 9 bases respectively, with 18 bases between them. For the CDR3, the DNA is TGTGCCAGCAGCTTAATGTCGGCCTCCCAGGGGTGGGAGCTGTTTTTT. Its protein product is CASSLMSASQGWELFF. Drawing the rest from reference TRBV7-3 and TRBJ2-2, the complete variable domain is GAGVSQTPSNKVTEKGKYVELRCDPISGHTALYWYRQSLGQGPEFLIYFQGTGAADDSGLPNDRFFAVRPEGSVSTLKIQRTERGDSAVYLCASSLMSASQGWELFFGEGSRLTVL.

This clone appeared once. The J gene is TRBJ2-3, the V gene TRBV7-9, with D maybe TRBD1 (6 bases). Germline CDR1 SEHNR, CDR2 FQNEAQ (reference sequence). The CDR3 has 17 amino acids. Deletions cut 1 base from V and 4 bases from J, with 18 bases between. CDR3 protein: CASSLEAPRGVADTQYF. The CDR3 DNA follows: TGTGCCAGCAGCTTAGAGGCTCCCAGGGGAGTAGCAGATACGCAGTATTTT. Full variable domain (rest looked up from reference TRBV7-9 and TRBJ2-3): DTGVSQNPRHKITKRGQNVTFRCDPISEHNRLYWYRQTLGQGPEFLTYFQNEAQLEKSRLLSDRFSAERPKGSFSTLEIQRTEQGDSAMYLCASSLEAPRGVADTQYFGPGTRLTVL.

Worth noting for this clone: At the DNA level, this CDR3 is encoded by other sequences in the same sample as well. The chain links TRBV6-5 to TRBJ2-7; possible D gene TRBD2, 5 bases. Germline V gene data show CDR1 as MNHEY and CDR2 as SVGAGI. The CDR3 runs to 15 residues. The V end was cut by 2 bases, the J end by 2 bases, with 13 bases between. The CDR3 coding sequence is TGTGCCAGCAGTTACGATGAGGGAAGGACCTACGAGCAGTACTTC. This sequence encodes CASSYDEGRTYEQYF.

This chain links TRBV5-4 with TRBJ1-1, with 9 bases matching TRBD1. CDR3 length equals 14 residues. The J segment lost 6 bases and the V segment lost 3 bases, leaving 6 bases of the junction unmatched. The germline gives CDR1 SGHNT, CDR2 YYREEE (reference sequence). The CDR3 nucleotides are TGTGCCAGCAGCTCCGGACAGGGGTGGGCTGAAGCTTTCTTT. Translation: CASSSGQGWAEAFF. Together with reference TRBV5-4 and TRBJ1-1, the CDR3 gives the full variable domain: ETGVTQSPTHLIKTRGQQVTLRCSSQSGHNTVSWYQQALGQGPQFIFQYYREEENGRGNFPPRFSGLQFPNYSSELNVNALELDDSALYLCASSSGQGWAEAFFGQGTRLTVV.

In DNA form, the CDR3 reads TGTGCCAGCAGCCATGAGATGCTAGGGAACAATGAGCAGTTCTTC. Protein sequence: CASSHEMLGNNEQFF. The chain recombines TRBV11-3 with TRBJ2-1; D uncertain. Trimming cost V 5 bases and J 5 bases, with 16 bases left between them. The germline V gene has CDR1 SGHNT and CDR2 YENEEA. This CDR3 region has 15 residues.

The chain uses TRBV28 and TRBJ2-7, with TRBD2 matching 10 bases. Germline assignment: CDR1 MDHEN and CDR2 SYDVKM. CDR3 size: 14 residues. Germline trimming cut 10 bases from V and 2 bases from J; bases unmatched to any gene: 8. The CDR3 loop is CATKLAGLTYEQYF. In DNA form, the CDR3 reads TGTGCCACCAAACTAGCGGGGTTAACCTACGAGCAGTACTTC.